Reported below is one T cell receptor beta chain. Its target is unknown. The sample is drawn from a study of monozygotic twins with inflammatory bowel disease. Study-wide results and caveats: IBD patients exhibited fewer clonotypes shared with other individuals than healthy twins, particularly with disease activity. Some repertoire variability may stem from patients' differing immunosuppressive treatments.

This CDR3 region has 15 residues. CDR1 SGHRS and CDR2 YFSETQ come from the germline V gene. It was roughly 3,500 ng of total RNA that each TCR library used. From the 5' RACE reads, TCRdb lists one entry per CDR3 protein and no DNA. The sample has about 450,000 distinct CDR3 sequences. RNA in its total form was extracted from whole blood, and T cells were not sorted. The clonotype comes from a human donor with ulcerative colitis or Crohn's disease, or a healthy co-twin of an affected twin (not recorded which). Source material: blood. V gene TRBV5-1 combines with J gene TRBJ2-2. The CDR3 sequence is CASSLAIVGSGELFF.